Included here is one T cell receptor (beta chain) sequence, with context. The antigen remains unidentified. Its ends do not fully match the called genes, so a read error is possible. The sample is drawn from a study of tumor and adjacent non-tumor tissue in lung cancer. About the research overall: Histology: about 13 adenocarcinoma, a couple of squamous cell carcinoma, 1 small cell lung cancer. Patients were aged about 30 to 85, 10 men and 5 women, stage I to III. Millions of productive TCRbeta reads were obtained per sample on average.

The germline CDR1 and CDR2 sequences are SGHAT and FQNNGV. The CDR3 length is 14 residues. A modified ARM-PCR protocol with three rounds of nested PCR amplified TCRbeta. TCRdb reprocessed the multiplex PCR reads via MiXCR and lists one record per CDR3 protein. The table records about 75,000 distinct CDR3 sequences, approximately 71% of them present only once. RNA was extracted from bulk tissue without any cell sorting. More than 3 cm separated this lung sample from the edge of the tumor. Findings and caveats of the study: Top 100 clones took a larger repertoire share in normal lung.

The chain combines TRBV11-2 with TRBJ2-7, with 7 bases lining up with TRBD2. The sequence derives from a woman aged 45-60 years with non-small cell lung cancer. Source material: distant non-tumor lung tissue. The CDR3 is CVSSFSWSGKEQYF. The CDR3 DNA reads TGTGTCAGCAGCTTTAGCTGGAGCGGGAAAGAGCAGTACTTC.